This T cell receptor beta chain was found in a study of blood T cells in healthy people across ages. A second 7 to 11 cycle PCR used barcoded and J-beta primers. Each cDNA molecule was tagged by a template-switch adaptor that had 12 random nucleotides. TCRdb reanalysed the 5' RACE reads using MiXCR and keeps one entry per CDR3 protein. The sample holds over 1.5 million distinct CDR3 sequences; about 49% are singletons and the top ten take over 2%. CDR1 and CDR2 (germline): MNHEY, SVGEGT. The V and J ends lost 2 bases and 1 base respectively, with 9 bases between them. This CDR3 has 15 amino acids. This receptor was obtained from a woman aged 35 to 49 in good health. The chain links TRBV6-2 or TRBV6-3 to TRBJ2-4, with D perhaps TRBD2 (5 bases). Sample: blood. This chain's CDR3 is CASSYNSEAKNIQYF. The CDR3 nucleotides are TGTGCCAGCAGTTACAATAGCGAGGCCAAAAACATTCAGTACTTC.